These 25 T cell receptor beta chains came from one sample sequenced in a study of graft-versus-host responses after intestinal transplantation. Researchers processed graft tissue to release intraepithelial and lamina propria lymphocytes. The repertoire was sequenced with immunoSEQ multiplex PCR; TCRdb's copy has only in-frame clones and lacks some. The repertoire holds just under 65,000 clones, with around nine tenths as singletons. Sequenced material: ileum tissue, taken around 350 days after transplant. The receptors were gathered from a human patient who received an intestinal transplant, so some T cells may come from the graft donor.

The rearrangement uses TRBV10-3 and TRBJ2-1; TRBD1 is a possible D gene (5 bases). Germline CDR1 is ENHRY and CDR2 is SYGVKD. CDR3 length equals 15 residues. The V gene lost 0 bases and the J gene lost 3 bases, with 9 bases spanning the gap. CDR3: CAISESGQLYNEQFF. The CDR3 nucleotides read TGTGCCATCAGTGAGTCGGGGCAACTCTACAATGAGCAGTTCTTC.

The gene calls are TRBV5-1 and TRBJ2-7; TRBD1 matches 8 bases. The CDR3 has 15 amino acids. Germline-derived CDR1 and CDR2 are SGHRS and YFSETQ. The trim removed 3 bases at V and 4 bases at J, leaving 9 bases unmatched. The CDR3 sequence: CASSSRGRTRYEQYF. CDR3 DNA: TGCGCCAGCAGCTCCAGGGGGCGGACAAGGTACGAGCAGTACTTC.

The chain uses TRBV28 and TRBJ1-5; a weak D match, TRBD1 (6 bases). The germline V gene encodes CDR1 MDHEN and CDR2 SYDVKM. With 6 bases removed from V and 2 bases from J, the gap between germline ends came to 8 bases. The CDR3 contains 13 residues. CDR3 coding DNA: TGTGCCAGCAGATGGACAGGCAATCAGCCCCAGCATTTT. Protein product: CASRWTGNQPQHF.

CDR3 region: CASRVRSGAPETQYF. CDR3 nucleotides: TGTGCCAGCAGGGTCCGATCGGGAGCCCCGGAGACCCAGTACTTC. The chain joins TRBV6-5 to TRBJ2-5; D is perhaps TRBD2 (6 bases). Germline V CDR1 and CDR2: MNHEY, SVGAGI. V was cut by 6 bases and J by 5 bases, with 19 bases left in between. The CDR3 is 15 residues long.

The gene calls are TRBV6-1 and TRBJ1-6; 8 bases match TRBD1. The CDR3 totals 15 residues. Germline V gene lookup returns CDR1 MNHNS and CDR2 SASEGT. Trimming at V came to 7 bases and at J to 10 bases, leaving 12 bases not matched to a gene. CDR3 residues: CASISRQGRFSPLHF. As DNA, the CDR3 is TGTGCCAGCATTAGCAGACAGGGGAGATTCTCACCCCTCCACTTT.

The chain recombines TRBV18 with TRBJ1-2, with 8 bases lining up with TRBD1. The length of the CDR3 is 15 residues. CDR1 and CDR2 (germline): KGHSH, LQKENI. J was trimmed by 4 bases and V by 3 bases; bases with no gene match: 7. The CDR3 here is CASSPVTGDSYGYTF. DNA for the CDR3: TGTGCCAGCTCACCTGTGACAGGGGATAGCTATGGCTACACCTTC.

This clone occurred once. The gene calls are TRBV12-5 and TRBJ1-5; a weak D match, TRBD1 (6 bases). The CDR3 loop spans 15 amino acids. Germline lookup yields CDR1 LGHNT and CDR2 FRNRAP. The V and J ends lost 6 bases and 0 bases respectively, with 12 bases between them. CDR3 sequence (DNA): TGTGCTAGTGGCCTCGGACAGATTAGCAATCAGCCCCAGCATTTT. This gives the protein CASGLGQISNQPQHF.

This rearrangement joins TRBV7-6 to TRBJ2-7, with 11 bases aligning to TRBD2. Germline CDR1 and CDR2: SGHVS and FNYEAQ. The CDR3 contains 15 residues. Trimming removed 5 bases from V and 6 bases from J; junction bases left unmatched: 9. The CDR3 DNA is TGTGCCAGCAGCCACCCACTAGCGGGAGAGGGCGAGCAGTACTTC. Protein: CASSHPLAGEGEQYF.

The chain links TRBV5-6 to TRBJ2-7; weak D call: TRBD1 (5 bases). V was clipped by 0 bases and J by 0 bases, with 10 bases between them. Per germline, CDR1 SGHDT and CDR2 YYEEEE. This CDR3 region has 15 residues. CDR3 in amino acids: CASSLGDRHSYEQYF. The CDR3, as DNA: TGTGCCAGCAGCTTGGGAGACAGACACTCCTACGAGCAGTACTTC.

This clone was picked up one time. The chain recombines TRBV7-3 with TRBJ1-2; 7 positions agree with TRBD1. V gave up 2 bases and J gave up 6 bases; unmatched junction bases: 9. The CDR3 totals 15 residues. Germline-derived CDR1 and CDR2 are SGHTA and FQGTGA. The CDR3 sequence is CASSLGAGGIDGYTF. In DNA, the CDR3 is TGTGCCAGCAGCTTAGGGGCAGGGGGTATTGATGGCTACACCTTC.

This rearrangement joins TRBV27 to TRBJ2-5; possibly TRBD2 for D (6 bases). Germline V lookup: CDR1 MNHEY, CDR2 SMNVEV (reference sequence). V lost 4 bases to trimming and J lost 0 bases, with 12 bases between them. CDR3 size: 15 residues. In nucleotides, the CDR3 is TGTGCCAGCAGTTGGGGTGGAGGGTACCAAGAGACCCAGTACTTC. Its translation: CASSWGGGYQETQYF.

CDR3 DNA sequence: TGTGCCACCAGCACCAGTACAGGGTATGGTGAAAAACTGTTTTTT. Translation: CATSTSTGYGEKLFF. The chain recombines TRBV15 with TRBJ1-4; D perhaps matches TRBD1 (6 bases). The V end was cut by 4 bases, the J end by 7 bases, with 16 bases between. The CDR3 consists of 15 residues. Germline V gives CDR1 LNHNV, CDR2 YYDKDF (reference sequence).

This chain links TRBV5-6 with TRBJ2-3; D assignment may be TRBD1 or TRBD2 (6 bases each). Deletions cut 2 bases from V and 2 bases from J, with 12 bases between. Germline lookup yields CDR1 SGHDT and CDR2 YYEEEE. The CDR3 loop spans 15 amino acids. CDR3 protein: CASSFITGATDTQYF. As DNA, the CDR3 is TGTGCCAGCAGCTTTATTACGGGGGCCACAGATACGCAGTATTTT.

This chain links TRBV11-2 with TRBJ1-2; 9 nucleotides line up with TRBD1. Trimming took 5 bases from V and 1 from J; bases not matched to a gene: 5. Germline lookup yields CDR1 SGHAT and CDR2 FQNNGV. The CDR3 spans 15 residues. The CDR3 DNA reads TGTGCCAGCAGCGGCCGGGACAGGGTTAACTATGGCTACACCTTC. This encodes CASSGRDRVNYGYTF.

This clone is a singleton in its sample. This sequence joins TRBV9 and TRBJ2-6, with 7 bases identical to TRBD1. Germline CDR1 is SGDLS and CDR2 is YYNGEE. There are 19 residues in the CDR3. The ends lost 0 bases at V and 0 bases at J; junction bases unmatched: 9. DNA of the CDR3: TGTGCCAGCAGCGTAGGAATTCGACAGGGCAGCTCTGGGGCCAACGTCCTGACTTTC. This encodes CASSVGIRQGSSGANVLTF. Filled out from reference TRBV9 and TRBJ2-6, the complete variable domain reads DSGVTQTPKHLITATGQRVTLRCSPRSGDLSVYWYQQSLDQGLQFLIQYYNGEERAKGNILERFSAQQFPDLHSELNLSSLELGDSALYFCASSVGIRQGSSGANVLTFGAGSRLTVL.

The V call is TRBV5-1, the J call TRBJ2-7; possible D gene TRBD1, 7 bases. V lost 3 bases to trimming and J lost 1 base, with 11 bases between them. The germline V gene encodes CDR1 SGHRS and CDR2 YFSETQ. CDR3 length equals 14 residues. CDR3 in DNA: TGCGCCAGCAGCTCGCGGGGACAGTCCTACGAGCAGTACTTC. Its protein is CASSSRGQSYEQYF.

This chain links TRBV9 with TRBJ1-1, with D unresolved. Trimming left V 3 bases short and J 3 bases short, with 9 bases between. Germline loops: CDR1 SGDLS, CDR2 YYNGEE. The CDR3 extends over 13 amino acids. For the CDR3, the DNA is TGTGCCAGCAGCGCAGGCCACTACACTGAAGCTTTCTTT. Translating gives CASSAGHYTEAFF.

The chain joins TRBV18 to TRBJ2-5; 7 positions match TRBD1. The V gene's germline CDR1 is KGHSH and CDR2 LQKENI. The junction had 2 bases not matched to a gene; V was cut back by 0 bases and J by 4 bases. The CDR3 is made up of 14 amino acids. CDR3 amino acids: CASSPPGDRETQYF. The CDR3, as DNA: TGTGCCAGCTCACCACCAGGGGACAGAGAGACCCAGTACTTC.

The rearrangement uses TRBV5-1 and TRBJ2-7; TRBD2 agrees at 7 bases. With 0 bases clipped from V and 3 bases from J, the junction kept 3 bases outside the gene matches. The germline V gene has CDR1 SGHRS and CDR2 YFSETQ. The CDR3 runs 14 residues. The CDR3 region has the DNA TGCGCCAGCAGCTTGGGGACTAGTTTCTACGAGCAGTACTTC. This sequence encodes CASSLGTSFYEQYF.

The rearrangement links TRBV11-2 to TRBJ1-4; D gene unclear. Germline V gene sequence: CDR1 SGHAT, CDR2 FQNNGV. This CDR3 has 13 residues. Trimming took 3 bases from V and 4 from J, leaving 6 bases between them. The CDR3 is CASSFGYNEKLFF. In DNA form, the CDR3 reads TGTGCCAGCAGCTTTGGGTATAATGAAAAACTGTTTTTT. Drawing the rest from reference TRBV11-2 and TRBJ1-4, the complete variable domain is EAGVAQSPRYKIIEKRQSVAFWCNPISGHATLYWYQQILGQGPKLLIQFQNNGVVDDSQLPKDRFSAERLKGVDSTLKIQPAKLEDSAVYLCASSFGYNEKLFFGSGTQLSVL.

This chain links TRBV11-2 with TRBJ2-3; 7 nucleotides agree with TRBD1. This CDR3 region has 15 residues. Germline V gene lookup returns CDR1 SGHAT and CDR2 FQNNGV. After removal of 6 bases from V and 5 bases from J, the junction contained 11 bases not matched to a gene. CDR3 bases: TGTGCCAGCAGTCCTACAGGGGCGGTAGGAGATACGCAGTATTTT. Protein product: CASSPTGAVGDTQYF.

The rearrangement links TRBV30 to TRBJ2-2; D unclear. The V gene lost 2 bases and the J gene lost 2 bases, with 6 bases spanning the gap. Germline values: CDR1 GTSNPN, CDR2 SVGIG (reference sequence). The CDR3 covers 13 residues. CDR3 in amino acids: CAWSPSNTGELFF. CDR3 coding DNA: TGTGCCTGGAGTCCATCTAACACCGGGGAGCTGTTTTTT.

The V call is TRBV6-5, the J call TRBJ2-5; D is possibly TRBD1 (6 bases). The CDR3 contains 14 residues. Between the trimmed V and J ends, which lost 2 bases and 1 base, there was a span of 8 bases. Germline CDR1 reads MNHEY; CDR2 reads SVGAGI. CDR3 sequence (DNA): TGTGCCAGCAGTTACAACAGGGCCCAAGAGACCCAGTACTTC. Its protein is CASSYNRAQETQYF.

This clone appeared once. Written as DNA, the CDR3 is TGTGCCAGCAGTGATAAGGGGTACGGAAACACCATATATTTT. Translated: CASSDKGYGNTIYF. The rearrangement links TRBV25-1 to TRBJ1-3, with a weak D call TRBD1 (5 bases). The germline V gene encodes CDR1 MGHDK and CDR2 SYGVNS. The CDR3 is made up of 14 amino acids. V lost 3 bases, J lost 4 bases, and 10 bases lay in between.

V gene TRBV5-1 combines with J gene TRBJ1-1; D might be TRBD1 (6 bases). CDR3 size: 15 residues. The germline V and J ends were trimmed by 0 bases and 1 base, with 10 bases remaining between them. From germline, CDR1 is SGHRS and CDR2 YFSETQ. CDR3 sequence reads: CASSLEGGWNTEAFF. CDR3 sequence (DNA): TGCGCCAGCAGCTTGGAAGGGGGATGGAACACTGAAGCTTTCTTT.